The TCR beta chain under discussion was sequenced for a study of T cells after yellow fever vaccination. This clonotype showed up many times. V lost 3 bases, J lost 6 bases, and 9 bases lay in between. Looked up from germline, CDR1 is SGHTA and CDR2 is FQGTGA. The CDR3 totals 13 residues. TCR cDNA was made by 5'RACE template switching, adding a universal primer site and UMIs. TCRdb fed the 5' RACE reads into MiXCR, producing one record per CDR3 protein. Seen here are over 300,000 distinct CDR3 sequences, approximately 7% observed once, and the top ten hold 15% to 20%. The chain combines TRBV7-3 with TRBJ2-1; TRBD1 might be the D (6 bases). Here the sequenced sample was PBMCs, taken more than 40 days after the first yellow fever vaccination. This receptor was identified in a man aged 18-30 years who received the YFV17D yellow fever vaccine. The CDR3 coding sequence is TGTGCCAGCAGCTTCAGGGGAGCCAATGAGCAGTTCTTC. This sequence encodes CASSFRGANEQFF.